These 23 T cell receptor beta chains were all obtained from the same sample, sequenced in a study of beta chain features in type 1 diabetes. Expressed TCRB transcripts got sequenced, as all isolated RNA was reverse transcribed. Sequencing used immunoSEQ multiplex PCR; TCRdb keeps in-frame clones, though not all of them. The sample yields hundreds of thousands of clones, around 15% seen once. Study outcomes and limitations: Researchers report that Type 1 diabetes patients had moderately but significantly shorter TCRB CDR3s across all four CD4+ subsets.

These receptors have no identified antigens. Input material: naive CD4+ T cells from blood. Source of these receptors: a man between 18 and 35 years old with type 1 diabetes.

This clone occurred a few times. The genes are TRBV18 and TRBJ2-7; 7 positions agree with TRBD1. This CDR3 comprises 16 residues. Germline V gene sequence: CDR1 KGHSH, CDR2 LQKENI. J gave up 0 bases and V 3 bases, and 8 bases lay outside the gene matches. CDR3 sequence: CASSPQGQTYSYEQYF. The CDR3 nucleotides are TGTGCCAGCTCACCCCAGGGACAGACCTACTCCTACGAGCAGTACTTC.

This clone was counted a few times. V and J are TRBV30 and TRBJ2-5; TRBD1 aligns across 7 bases. CDR1 GTSNPN and CDR2 SVGIG come from the germline V gene (reference sequence). CDR3 length: 12 residues. J gave up 14 bases and V 2 bases, and 11 bases lay outside the gene matches. The CDR3 DNA sequence: TGTGCCTGGAGTACCACCTGGACAGGCACATACTTC. This encodes CAWSTTWTGTYF.

This clone was detected a few times. The chain has TRBV6-6 and TRBJ2-7, with 7 positions matching TRBD1. V trimming: 5 bases; J trimming: 5 bases; junction bases outside the gene matches: 12. The CDR3 consists of 15 residues. The V gene's germline CDR1 is MNHNY and CDR2 SVGAGI (reference sequence). In nucleotides, the CDR3 is TGTGCCAGCAGTGCGACCGGGACAGTCAGCCACGAGCAGTACTTC. Its protein product is CASSATGTVSHEQYF.

This clone has a handful of counts. The V call is TRBV14, the J call TRBJ2-5; D may be TRBD1 (5 bases). The V end lost 2 bases, the J end lost 11 bases, and 18 bases lay between the germline ends. The V gene's germline CDR1 is SGHDN and CDR2 FVKESK. There are 14 residues in the CDR3. The CDR3 DNA sequence: TGTGCCAGCAGCCAATATGGGGCAGGTCTGGAGCAGTACTTC. Protein: CASSQYGAGLEQYF. Full variable domain (outside the CDR3, taken from reference TRBV14 and TRBJ2-5): EAGVTQFPSHSVIEKGQTVTLRCDPISGHDNLYWYRRVMGKEIKFLLHFVKESKQDESGMPNNRFLAERTGGTYSTLKVQPAELEDSGVYFCASSQYGAGLEQYFGPGTRLLVL.

The chain joins TRBV4-1 to TRBJ1-2; a weak D match, TRBD1 (5 bases). V lost 1 base, J lost 5 bases, and 11 bases lay in between. This CDR3 has 14 amino acids. The V gene's germline CDR1 is MGHRA and CDR2 YSYEKL. CDR3 sequence (DNA): TGCGCCAGCAGCCAAGTCGTAGGGGCTTATGGCTACACCTTC. Its translation is CASSQVVGAYGYTF.

The chain links TRBV20-1 to TRBJ2-1; the D call may be TRBD1 or TRBD2 (5 bases each). The CDR3 totals 11 residues. Germline loops: CDR1 DFQATT, CDR2 SNEGSKA (reference sequence). V gave up 6 bases and J gave up 6 bases, with 9 bases separating them. The CDR3 reads CSALGTNEQFF. CDR3 nucleotides: TGCAGTGCCCTGGGGACCAATGAGCAGTTCTTC.

Only a few counts were recorded for this clone. The V and J genes are TRBV10-2 and TRBJ1-4, with D perhaps TRBD1 (5 bases). This CDR3 spans 13 amino acids. Germline V gene lookup returns CDR1 WSHSY and CDR2 SAAADI. V lost 7 bases to trimming and J lost 4 bases, with 10 bases between them. The CDR3 sequence: CASTGESNEKLFF. DNA for the CDR3: TGCGCCAGCACGGGGGAGAGTAATGAAAAACTGTTTTTT.

A word on this clone: This specimen includes other DNA sequences encoding the same CDR3. This CDR3 reads CASSLEGYGYTF. Here the CDR3 DNA reads TGTGCCAGCAGCTTAGAGGGGTATGGCTACACCTTC. The chain carries TRBV7-2 and TRBJ1-2, with D possibly being TRBD1 (5 bases). Germline lookup yields CDR1 SGHTA and CDR2 FQGNSA. Trimming shortened V by 1 base and J by 5 bases, and 5 bases separated the two germline ends. The CDR3 covers 12 residues.

This clone occurred a few times. The gene calls are TRBV7-9 and TRBJ2-1, with a possible D match to TRBD2 (6 bases). Germline V lookup: CDR1 SEHNR, CDR2 FQNEAQ (reference sequence). The CDR3 has 15 amino acids. V lost 0 bases, J lost 7 bases, and 13 bases lay in between. The CDR3 sequence is CASSLAGGVTNEQFF. The CDR3 region has the DNA TGTGCCAGCAGCTTAGCGGGAGGAGTCACAAATGAGCAGTTCTTC. Using reference TRBV7-9 and TRBJ2-1 for the parts outside the CDR3, the full variable domain is DTGVSQNPRHKITKRGQNVTFRCDPISEHNRLYWYRQTLGQGPEFLTYFQNEAQLEKSRLLSDRFSAERPKGSFSTLEIQRTEQGDSAMYLCASSLAGGVTNEQFFGPGTRLTVL.

The chain links TRBV9 to TRBJ1-3; D not certain. The ends were cut back, 0 bases at V and 0 bases at J, with 10 bases in the middle. CDR1 SGDLS and CDR2 YYNGEE come from the germline V gene. This CDR3 is 16 amino acids long. The CDR3 reads CASSVGSGYSGNTIYF. In nucleotides, the CDR3 is TGTGCCAGCAGCGTAGGGTCGGGTTACTCTGGAAACACCATATATTTT.

The rearrangement uses TRBV27 and TRBJ1-1, with TRBD1 matching over 8 bases. Germline CDR1 and CDR2: MNHEY and SMNVEV (reference sequence). Trimming at V came to 4 bases and at J to 7 bases, leaving 8 bases not matched to a gene. The CDR3 sequence is 14 residues long. CDR3 loop: CASSSGQGLSEAFF. Written as DNA, the CDR3 is TGTGCCAGCAGTTCCGGACAGGGATTAAGTGAAGCTTTCTTT.

This clone turned up a few times. The chain links TRBV29-1 to TRBJ2-3, with D possibly matching TRBD2 (5 bases). The CDR3 consists of 13 residues. The germline V gene has CDR1 SQVTM and CDR2 ANQGSEA. Trimming shortened V by 4 bases and J by 5 bases, and 13 bases separated the two germline ends. DNA for the CDR3: TGCAGCGTTGCACTAGTACTCAGAGATACGCAGTATTTT. The encoded protein is CSVALVLRDTQYF.

The chain links TRBV14 to TRBJ2-1; weak D call: TRBD1 (6 bases). V lost 0 bases to trimming and J lost 3 bases, with 6 bases between them. The CDR3 covers 14 residues. CDR1 and CDR2 from the germline V gene are SGHDN and FVKESK. The CDR3 region is CASSQEGGYNEQFF. CDR3 DNA: TGTGCCAGCAGCCAAGAAGGGGGCTACAATGAGCAGTTCTTC.

The J gene is TRBJ2-3, the V gene TRBV2; 7 nucleotides match TRBD2. This CDR3 comprises 15 residues. Germline V CDR1 and CDR2: SNHLY, FYNNEI. V gave up 2 bases and J gave up 3 bases; unmatched junction bases: 5. CDR3 nucleotides: TGTGCCAGCAGTGAAAACCCTAGCGGAACAGATACGCAGTATTTT. Translated: CASSENPSGTDTQYF.

The chain has TRBV14 and TRBJ2-7; no clear D gene. CDR1 is SGHDN and CDR2 is FVKESK in the germline V gene. Deletions cut 4 bases from V and 2 bases from J, with 15 bases between. The CDR3 loop spans 15 amino acids. Here the CDR3 DNA reads TGTGCCAGCAGCCCCCCCGGCCCCCCACCCTACGAGCAGTACTTC. Amino acid sequence: CASSPPGPPPYEQYF.

The V call is TRBV21-1, the J call TRBJ1-4. TRBV21-1 is described as a pseudogene. The CDR3 has 13 amino acids. CDR3 region: CASSSRREEKLFF. CDR3 DNA sequence: TGTGCCAGCAGTTCAAGAAGGGAGGAAAAACTGTTTTTT.

This clone has a handful of counts. The chain is built from TRBV27 and TRBJ2-7; TRBD1 or TRBD2 may be the D gene (5 bases each). The CDR3 is 16 amino acids. Trimming shortened V by 7 bases and J by 5 bases, and 24 bases separated the two germline ends. Germline loops: CDR1 MNHEY, CDR2 SMNVEV (reference sequence). Here the CDR3 DNA reads TGTGCCAGCACCAGATCTCAAGGGACCTGGGGACACGAGCAGTACTTC. Its translation: CASTRSQGTWGHEQYF.

This clone was counted between two and nine times. This rearrangement joins TRBV29-1 to TRBJ2-5; 9 bases fit TRBD1. With 7 bases clipped from V and 8 bases from J, the junction kept 14 bases outside the gene matches. CDR1 and CDR2 (germline): SQVTM, ANQGSEA. The CDR3 has 14 residues. CDR3 in amino acids: CSATRDRALSTQYF. Here the CDR3 DNA reads TGCAGCGCTACGCGGGACAGGGCGTTGAGTACCCAGTACTTC.

In its sample, this clone was seen once. The J gene is TRBJ2-7, the V gene TRBV6-5; no reliable D call. This CDR3 comprises 14 residues. V shed 4 bases and J shed 0 bases, with 10 bases lying between them. Germline V gives CDR1 MNHEY, CDR2 SVGAGI. CDR3 sequence: CASSSDVSSYEQYF. DNA for the CDR3: TGTGCCAGCAGTTCGGACGTGAGCTCCTACGAGCAGTACTTC.

This clone was found once. This chain joins TRBV6-1 and TRBJ1-1, with 7 bases identical to TRBD1. V lost 5 bases to trimming and J lost 5 bases; unmatched junction nucleotides: 8. Germline V gene sequence: CDR1 MNHNS, CDR2 SASEGT. This CDR3 region has 14 residues. CDR3 in DNA: TGTGCCAGCAGTTTTGACAGGGCTGGGACTGAAGCTTTCTTT. It yields the protein CASSFDRAGTEAFF.

Only a few counts were recorded for this clone. The chain recombines TRBV28 with TRBJ2-7; TRBD2 is a possible D gene (6 bases). Germline CDR1 MDHEN, CDR2 SYDVKM. This CDR3 has 11 residues. Trimming stripped 10 bases from V and 4 bases from J, with 11 bases between. CDR3 sequence (DNA): TGTGCCACGGGAGTGGGGTACGAGCAGTACTTC. Residues: CATGVGYEQYF.

The table lists this clone with a few counts. The chain is built from TRBV10-3 and TRBJ2-5; D is tentatively TRBD1 or TRBD2 (5 bases each). Trimming removed 0 bases from V and 1 base from J, with 12 bases in between. Looked up from germline, CDR1 is ENHRY and CDR2 is SYGVKD. The CDR3 has 16 amino acids. The CDR3 region has the DNA TGTGCCATCAGTGAGTCAGGGACCCCCGGCCAAGAGACCCAGTACTTC. As protein: CAISESGTPGQETQYF.

This clone has just a few counts. The chain links TRBV30 to TRBJ1-1; D gene uncertain. V was clipped by 2 bases and J by 1 base, with 8 bases between them. CDR1 is GTSNPN, CDR2 SVGIG, per germline (reference sequence). The CDR3 is 13 amino acids. CDR3 amino acids: CAWSQVQNTEAFF. For the CDR3, the DNA is TGTGCCTGGAGTCAGGTGCAGAACACTGAAGCTTTCTTT. Using reference TRBV30 and TRBJ1-1 for the parts outside the CDR3, the full variable domain is SQTIHQWPATLVQPVGSPLSLECTVEGTSNPNLYWYRQAAGRGLQLLFYSVGIGQISSEVPQNLSASRPQDRQFILSSKKLLLSDSGFYLCAWSQVQNTEAFFGQGTRLTVV.